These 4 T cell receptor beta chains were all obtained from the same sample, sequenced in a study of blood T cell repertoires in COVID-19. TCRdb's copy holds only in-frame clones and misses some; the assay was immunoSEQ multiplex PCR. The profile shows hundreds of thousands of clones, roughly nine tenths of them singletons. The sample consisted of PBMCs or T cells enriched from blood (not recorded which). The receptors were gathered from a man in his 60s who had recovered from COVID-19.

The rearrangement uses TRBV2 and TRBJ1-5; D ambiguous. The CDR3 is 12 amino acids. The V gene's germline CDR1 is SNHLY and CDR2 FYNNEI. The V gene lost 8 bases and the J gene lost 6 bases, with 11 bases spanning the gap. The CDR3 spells CASAVLGQPQHF. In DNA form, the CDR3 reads TGTGCCAGCGCGGTTTTGGGTCAGCCCCAGCATTTT.

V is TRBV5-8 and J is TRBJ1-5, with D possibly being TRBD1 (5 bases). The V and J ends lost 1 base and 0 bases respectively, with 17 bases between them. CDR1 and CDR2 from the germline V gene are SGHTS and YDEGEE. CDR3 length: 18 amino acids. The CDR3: CASSLTGRGDFSNQPQHF. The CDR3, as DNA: TGTGCCAGCAGCTTGACTGGTCGAGGGGACTTTAGCAATCAGCCCCAGCATTTT.

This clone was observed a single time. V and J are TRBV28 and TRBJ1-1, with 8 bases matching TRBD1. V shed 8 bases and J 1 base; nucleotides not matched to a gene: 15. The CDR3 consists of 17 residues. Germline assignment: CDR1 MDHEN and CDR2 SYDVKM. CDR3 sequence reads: CASFSYGQGSGNTEAFF. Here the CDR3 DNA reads TGTGCCAGCTTCTCCTATGGACAGGGCTCTGGGAACACTGAAGCTTTCTTT.

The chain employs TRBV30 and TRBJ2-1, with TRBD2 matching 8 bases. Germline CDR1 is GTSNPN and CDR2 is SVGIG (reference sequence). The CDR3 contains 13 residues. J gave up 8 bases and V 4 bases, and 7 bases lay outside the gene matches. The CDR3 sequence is CAWTNGRVYEQFF. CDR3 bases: TGTGCCTGGACTAACGGGAGGGTATATGAGCAGTTCTTC. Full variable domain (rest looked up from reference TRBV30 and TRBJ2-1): SQTIHQWPATLVQPVGSPLSLECTVEGTSNPNLYWYRQAAGRGLQLLFYSVGIGQISSEVPQNLSASRPQDRQFILSSKKLLLSDSGFYLCAWTNGRVYEQFFGPGTRLTVL.